One and the same sample provided the 13 T cell receptor beta chains below, sequenced in a study of shared T cell receptors in the human thymus. Clones were sequenced by immunoSEQ multiplex PCR, and TCRdb holds only the in-frame ones, with some missing. Among 700,000 or so clones listed, roughly 88% were seen once. The same sample was also studied in work on human thymus T cells.

Sample: thymocytes. The source is a girl less than two years old with a congenital heart defect.

This clone was counted a few times. V usage is TRBV9 and J usage is TRBJ2-2; D is perhaps TRBD2 (6 bases). Deletions cut 10 bases from V and 6 bases from J, with 19 bases between. The CDR3 runs to 14 residues. CDR1 is SGDLS and CDR2 is YYNGEE in the germline V gene. In DNA form, the CDR3 reads TGTGCCGGGGAACTAGCAAGGTGTTCCGGGGAGCTGTTTTTT. Translation gives CAGELARCSGELFF.

This clone showed up just a few times. The chain couples TRBV6-6 to TRBJ2-6; D possibly corresponds to TRBD2 (5 bases). The CDR3 sequence is 12 residues long. Germline V gene data show CDR1 as MNHNY and CDR2 as SVGAGI (reference sequence). Deletions cut 9 bases from V and 7 bases from J, with 10 bases between. CDR3 coding DNA: TGTGCCAGTCGAAGCGGAGCCAACGTCCTGACTTTC. This codes for CASRSGANVLTF.

The chain has TRBV7-2 and TRBJ1-5, with 12 bases fitting TRBD1. Germline CDR1 and CDR2: SGHTA and FQGNSA. This CDR3 comprises 15 residues. J lost 9 bases, V lost 5 bases, and 8 bases had no gene match. The CDR3 loop reads CASSVNGTGGRPQHF. The CDR3 bases are TGTGCCAGCAGCGTAAACGGGACAGGGGGCCGGCCCCAGCATTTT.

The chain combines TRBV29-1 with TRBJ2-3; 14 bases are shared with TRBD2. The length of the CDR3 is 18 residues. J lost 1 base, V lost 7 bases, and 13 bases had no gene match. Germline CDR1 reads SQVTM; CDR2 reads ANQGSEA. The CDR3 is CSDHPTSGGVTGTDTQYF. CDR3 sequence (DNA): TGCAGCGACCACCCGACTAGCGGGGGGGTGACGGGCACAGATACGCAGTATTTT.

V is TRBV15 and J is TRBJ1-1, with D possibly being TRBD1 (5 bases). Looked up from germline, CDR1 is LNHNV and CDR2 is YYDKDF (reference sequence). CDR3 length equals 16 residues. V was trimmed by 0 bases and J by 4 bases, leaving 15 bases between them. CDR3 sequence reads: CATSRDQEGRGTEAFF. The CDR3, as DNA: TGTGCCACCAGCAGAGATCAGGAGGGAAGGGGCACTGAAGCTTTCTTT.

This clone showed up just once. The chain is built from TRBV10-1 and TRBJ1-2, with 7 nucleotides matching TRBD1. The germline CDR1 and CDR2 sequences are WNHNN and SYGVQD (reference sequence). After removal of 0 bases from V and 8 bases from J, the junction contained 9 bases not matched to a gene. The CDR3 is 15 amino acids. CDR3 in amino acids: CASSESVGQEHGYTF. The CDR3, as DNA: TGCGCCAGCAGTGAGTCAGTTGGACAGGAACACGGCTACACCTTC.

The chain recombines TRBV27 with TRBJ2-3, with 9 bases that match TRBD2. The CDR3 is made up of 15 amino acids. Per germline, CDR1 MNHEY and CDR2 SMNVEV (reference sequence). V was pared by 2 bases and J by 7 bases, with 7 bases of the junction left unmatched. CDR3 amino acids: CASSLKASGVNTQYF. DNA for the CDR3: TGTGCCAGCAGTTTAAAGGCTAGCGGGGTGAATACGCAGTATTTT.

This clone is a singleton in its sample. This rearrangement joins TRBV15 to TRBJ1-2; D is undetermined. CDR1 and CDR2 from the germline V gene are LNHNV and YYDKDF (reference sequence). This CDR3 comprises 16 residues. Trimming cost V 0 bases and J 8 bases, with 19 bases left between them. CDR3 DNA: TGTGCCACCAGCAGAGATTTCCCAACGGGAACAAGGGGCTACACCTTC. Amino acid sequence: CATSRDFPTGTRGYTF.

V is TRBV6-1 and J is TRBJ1-3; D unclear. Per germline, CDR1 MNHNS and CDR2 SASEGT. V lost 3 bases to trimming and J lost 6 bases, with 9 bases between them. CDR3 length: 13 residues. CDR3 nucleotide sequence: TGTGCCAGCAGTGATTTTCGGGTAAACACCATATATTTT. Translation gives CASSDFRVNTIYF.

The chain joins TRBV4-3 to TRBJ1-1, with unresolved D. Trimming stripped 0 bases from V and 4 bases from J, with 12 bases between. This CDR3 region has 15 residues. The germline CDR1 and CDR2 sequences are LGHNA and YSLEER. CDR3 bases: TGCGCCAGCAGCCAAGAAGAGGGCCTGGGCACTGAAGCTTTCTTT. It yields the protein CASSQEEGLGTEAFF.

This rearrangement joins TRBV5-4 to TRBJ2-7, with 10 nucleotides matching TRBD1. The CDR3 has 15 residues. From germline, CDR1 is SGHNT and CDR2 YYREEE (reference sequence). The ends lost 4 bases at V and 5 bases at J; junction bases unmatched: 9. In nucleotides, the CDR3 is TGTGCCAGCAGCATAGGGACAGGGGACATGCACGAGCAGTACTTC. Amino acids: CASSIGTGDMHEQYF.

The chain employs TRBV13 and TRBJ1-3, with D possibly being TRBD1 (5 bases). The CDR3 has 16 amino acids. Per germline, CDR1 PRHDT and CDR2 FYEKMQ (reference sequence). V gave up 6 bases and J gave up 0 bases, with 15 bases separating them. The DNA for the CDR3 is TGTGCCAGCAGTTCATGGGGGGGGTCCTCTGGAAACACCATATATTTT. Its translation: CASSSWGGSSGNTIYF.

The chain has TRBV27 and TRBJ1-2; D is perhaps TRBD1 (6 bases). The CDR3 length is 19 residues. V was trimmed by 5 bases and J by 8 bases, leaving 33 bases between them. Germline-derived CDR1 and CDR2 are MNHEY and SMNVEV (reference sequence). CDR3 sequence: CASSTTHKTGTRGKKGYTF. DNA of the CDR3: TGTGCCAGCAGTACCACCCACAAGACAGGTACACGGGGAAAAAAAGGCTACACCTTC.